The 26 T cell receptor beta chains below were found in one sample sequenced in a study of neoadjuvant anti-PD-1 for oral cavity cancer. The method was immunoSEQ multiplex PCR; TCRdb's version includes in-frame clones alone and lacks a portion of them. The repertoire holds 6,000 to 7,500 clones, about 51% seen once, with approximately 26% in the top ten. The sequences come from tumor tissue, collected before nivolumab (anti-PD-1) treatment. The receptors shown here come from a person aged 35-79 years with oral cavity squamous cell carcinoma.

The chain uses TRBV7-9 and TRBJ2-7; TRBD1 is a possible D gene (6 bases). The germline V gene encodes CDR1 SEHNR and CDR2 FQNEAQ (reference sequence). CDR3 length: 15 amino acids. The V gene lost 5 bases and the J gene lost 4 bases, with 18 bases spanning the gap. In DNA, the CDR3 is TGTGCCAGCAGCCCCCCCTGGGGGCGCAAATACGAGCAGTACTTC. This sequence encodes CASSPPWGRKYEQYF. The complete variable domain, with remaining parts taken from reference TRBV7-9 and TRBJ2-7, reads DTGVSQNPRHKITKRGQNVTFRCDPISEHNRLYWYRQTLGQGPEFLTYFQNEAQLEKSRLLSDRFSAERPKGSFSTLEIQRTEQGDSAMYLCASSPPWGRKYEQYFGPGTRLTVT.

This chain links TRBV29-1 with TRBJ2-3; 7 bases align to TRBD1. CDR1 SQVTM and CDR2 ANQGSEA come from the germline V gene. CDR3 size: 16 residues. Trimming at V came to 5 bases and at J to 5 bases, leaving 16 bases not matched to a gene. The CDR3 nucleotides are TGCAGCGTTCTAGGTAAGCCGGGACAGTCAATAGATACGCAGTATTTT. Residues: CSVLGKPGQSIDTQYF.

As to this clone: Sequence at one end of the junction differs from germline and may be a read error. The chain recombines TRBV6-4 with TRBJ2-3; 10 nucleotides line up with TRBD2. The germline gives CDR1 MRHNA, CDR2 SNTAGT. CDR3 length: 16 residues. The DNA of the CDR3 is TGTGCCAGCAGTTACTCAGCGGGGGGGCCGGCAGATACGCAGTATTTT. Amino acid sequence: CASSYSAGGPADTQYF.

The rearrangement links TRBV5-1 to TRBJ1-4; possibly TRBD1 for D (5 bases). The ends were cut back, 0 bases at V and 10 bases at J, with 13 bases in the middle. CDR3 size: 14 residues. The germline V gene has CDR1 SGHRS and CDR2 YFSETQ. CDR3 DNA: TGCGCCAGCAGCTTGGGCCAGGTTGGGGGAAAACTGTTTTTT. Amino acids: CASSLGQVGGKLFF.

The V and J genes are TRBV11-3 and TRBJ1-2; D not resolved. Trimming shortened V by 3 bases and J by 7 bases, and 18 bases separated the two germline ends. This CDR3 spans 15 amino acids. Germline values: CDR1 SGHNT, CDR2 YENEEA. In DNA, the CDR3 is TGTGCCAGCAGCTTCGGAACCCAGGTGGCGGGTGGCTACACCTTC. Its translation: CASSFGTQVAGGYTF.

This chain connects TRBV18 to TRBJ2-7, with a tentative D call TRBD1 (5 bases). This CDR3 has 16 amino acids. V was cut by 3 bases and J by 3 bases, with 18 bases left in between. Germline V gives CDR1 KGHSH, CDR2 LQKENI. CDR3 in DNA: TGTGCCAGCTCACCCCCCTTGGGGCAGGGCCGCTACGAGCAGTACTTC. It codes for CASSPPLGQGRYEQYF.

The V call is TRBV5-1, the J call TRBJ1-1, with D possibly matching TRBD1 (5 bases). This CDR3 has 15 amino acids. Looked up from germline, CDR1 is SGHRS and CDR2 is YFSETQ. Trimming removed 4 bases from V and 1 base from J, with 14 bases in between. CDR3 amino acids: CASSPQTVGNTEAFF. In nucleotides, the CDR3 is TGCGCCAGCAGCCCCCAGACAGTGGGGAACACTGAAGCTTTCTTT.

This clone appeared a few times. The V call is TRBV9, the J call TRBJ2-3; 11 bases are a match to TRBD2. From germline, CDR1 is SGDLS and CDR2 YYNGEE. Trimming cost V 3 bases and J 2 bases; bases outside gene matches: 5. This CDR3 spans 16 amino acids. The CDR3 DNA reads as TGTGCCAGCAGCGCACTACTAGCGGGGGACACAGATACGCAGTATTTT. Translation gives CASSALLAGDTDTQYF.

This chain connects TRBV7-8 to TRBJ2-1, with 10 bases lining up with TRBD2. V was clipped by 3 bases and J by 7 bases; unmatched bases: 9. CDR3 length: 16 amino acids. Germline CDR1 reads SGHVS; CDR2 reads FQNEAQ. CDR3 coding DNA: TGTGCCAGCAGCTTCCAGGGGCTAGCGGGGGCTAATGAGCAGTTCTTC. It yields the protein CASSFQGLAGANEQFF.

This chain joins TRBV5-1 and TRBJ2-1; weak D call: TRBD2 (5 bases). This CDR3 comprises 15 residues. V gave up 4 bases and J gave up 0 bases, with 11 bases separating them. Germline CDR1 and CDR2: SGHRS and YFSETQ. The CDR3 DNA follows: TGCGCCAGCAGCACTTCGGGGAGCTCCTACAATGAGCAGTTCTTC. It translates to CASSTSGSSYNEQFF. Full variable domain (missing parts from reference TRBV5-1 and TRBJ2-1): KAGVTQTPRYLIKTRGQQVTLSCSPISGHRSVSWYQQTPGQGLQFLFEYFSETQRNKGNFPGRFSGRQFSNSRSEMNVSTLELGDSALYLCASSTSGSSYNEQFFGPGTRLTVL.

The genes are TRBV25-1 and TRBJ2-6; D not resolved. The CDR3 totals 14 residues. V lost 7 bases to trimming and J lost 4 bases, with 11 bases between them. Germline-derived CDR1 and CDR2 are MGHDK and SYGVNS. The CDR3 spells CASTSNTGANVLTF. The DNA for the CDR3 is TGTGCCAGCACCTCGAACACCGGGGCCAACGTCCTGACTTTC.

The rearrangement joins TRBV28 to TRBJ1-3; D gene uncertain. The V gene lost 5 bases and the J gene lost 2 bases, with 22 bases spanning the gap. This CDR3 has 18 amino acids. The germline V gene has CDR1 MDHEN and CDR2 SYDVKM. The CDR3 DNA reads TGTGCCAGCAGTCCCTCCGGAGGCGGAGGGTTGGCTGGAAACACCATATATTTT. Its translation: CASSPSGGGGLAGNTIYF.

This clone was seen only a few times. V usage is TRBV7-4 and J usage is TRBJ2-7, with TRBD1 matching 8 bases. The CDR3 is 13 residues long. Germline assignment: CDR1 SGHVT and CDR2 SQSDAQ. The V segment lost 5 bases and the J segment 3 bases; nucleotides outside the gene matches: 3. DNA of the CDR3: TGTGCCAGCAGCCCCACAGGGGGCTACGAGCAGTACTTC. Its protein is CASSPTGGYEQYF.

This clone showed up just a few times. This chain joins TRBV29-1 and TRBJ1-1; 10 positions match TRBD1. The length of the CDR3 is 13 residues. J was trimmed by 4 bases and V by 6 bases; bases with no gene match: 5. The germline CDR1 and CDR2 sequences are SQVTM and ANQGSEA. For the CDR3, the DNA is TGCAGCGTCGCCCGGACAGGGGGCACTGAAGCTTTCTTT. As protein: CSVARTGGTEAFF.

This chain connects TRBV5-1 to TRBJ2-2, with 10 bases aligning to TRBD1. The germline V gene has CDR1 SGHRS and CDR2 YFSETQ. This CDR3 comprises 13 residues. J lost 6 bases, V lost 4 bases, and 0 bases had no gene match. CDR3 protein: CASSGTGAGELFF. The DNA of the CDR3 is TGCGCCAGCAGCGGGACAGGGGCCGGGGAGCTGTTTTTT.

The chain uses TRBV5-6 and TRBJ2-5; no clear D. Trimming removed 4 bases from V and 4 bases from J, with 11 bases in between. This CDR3 has 13 amino acids. Looked up from germline, CDR1 is SGHDT and CDR2 is YYEEEE. This chain's CDR3 is CASSRVLGETQYF. CDR3 sequence (DNA): TGTGCCAGCAGCCGTGTCTTGGGAGAGACCCAGTACTTC.

This clone was counted between two and nine times. The V gene is TRBV2, the J gene TRBJ2-7, with D tentatively TRBD2 (5 bases). The CDR3 has 13 residues. V lost 8 bases to trimming and J lost 3 bases, with 14 bases between them. CDR1 SNHLY and CDR2 FYNNEI come from the germline V gene. The CDR3, as DNA: TGTGCCAGCGGACTTGGACTGCTCTACGAGCAGTACTTC. This sequence encodes CASGLGLLYEQYF. The whole variable domain, remainder taken from reference TRBV2 and TRBJ2-7, is EPEVTQTPSHQVTQMGQEVILRCVPISNHLYFYWYRQILGQKVEFLVSFYNNEISEKSEIFDDQFSVERPDGSNFTLKIRSTKLEDSAMYFCASGLGLLYEQYFGPGTRLTVT.

This clone came up a few times. The chain's CDR3 is CASRHRTSSGELFF. In DNA, the CDR3 is TGTGCCAGCAGACACCGGACTAGTTCCGGGGAGCTGTTTTTT. The chain has TRBV6-1 and TRBJ2-2, with 7 bases fitting TRBD2. The CDR3 is 14 amino acids. With 6 bases clipped from V and 6 bases from J, the junction kept 7 bases outside the gene matches. Germline CDR1 and CDR2: MNHNS and SASEGT.

This clone has just a few counts. Because the CDR3's place on the DNA is in doubt, the DNA is left out and the CDR3 is given as listed by TCRdb. The V call is TRBV5-1, the J call TRBJ1-3. A total of 15 residues make up the CDR3, ends included. Germline assignment: CDR1 SGHRS and CDR2 YFSETQ. CDR3 residues: CASSFGSGSGNTIYF.

V gene TRBV4-1 combines with J gene TRBJ1-1, with D uncertain. The germline V gene has CDR1 MGHRA and CDR2 YSYEKL. This CDR3 contains 14 residues. V gave up 6 bases and J gave up 3 bases, with 14 bases separating them. The CDR3 region is CASSGASGDTEAFF. CDR3 DNA sequence: TGCGCCAGCAGTGGTGCTAGCGGGGACACTGAAGCTTTCTTT.

The chain combines TRBV5-5 with TRBJ2-2, with 14 nucleotides matching TRBD2. The germline V gene has CDR1 SGHKS and CDR2 YYEKEE (reference sequence). Trimming removed 4 bases from V and 5 bases from J; junction bases left unmatched: 7. The CDR3 is made up of 17 amino acids. The CDR3 coding sequence is TGTGCCAGCAGCCAGACTAGCGGGGGGGCTAGGACCGGGGAGCTGTTTTTT. Translated, it gives CASSQTSGGARTGELFF.

This clone was seen only once. V usage is TRBV4-3 and J usage is TRBJ2-3, with TRBD1 identical over 8 bases. The germline V gene encodes CDR1 LGHNA and CDR2 YSLEER. J gave up 11 bases and V 1 base, and 5 bases lay outside the gene matches. The CDR3 length is 13 residues. The chain's CDR3 is CASSQVTGTGQYF. The CDR3 bases are TGCGCCAGCAGCCAAGTAACAGGGACAGGGCAGTATTTT.

The chain recombines TRBV7-2 with TRBJ2-7; TRBD2 agrees at 12 bases. In germline, CDR1 is SGHTA, CDR2 FQGNSA. This CDR3 region has 15 residues. The ends lost 6 bases at V and 2 bases at J; junction bases unmatched: 5. CDR3 region: CASRLGLAGTYEQYF. DNA for the CDR3: TGTGCCAGCAGACTCGGACTAGCGGGGACCTACGAGCAGTACTTC.

The rearrangement links TRBV7-8 to TRBJ1-1, with a possible D match to TRBD1 (5 bases). Per germline, CDR1 SGHVS and CDR2 FQNEAQ. The CDR3 totals 14 residues. Trimming removed 6 bases from V and 1 base from J, with 12 bases in between. The CDR3 DNA is TGTGCCAGCAGGCTTCCGGGACGGAACACTGAAGCTTTCTTT. Protein: CASRLPGRNTEAFF.

There are a few counts of this clone. This sequence joins TRBV18 and TRBJ1-5; 7 bases are a match to TRBD1. This CDR3 comprises 13 residues. J lost 5 bases, V lost 3 bases, and 1 base had no gene match. CDR1 is KGHSH, CDR2 LQKENI, per germline. CDR3 nucleotide sequence: TGTGCCAGCTCACCTGACAGGGATCAGCCCCAGCATTTT. This gives the protein CASSPDRDQPQHF. The full variable domain, in which reference TRBV18 and TRBJ1-5 provide the parts outside the CDR3, is NAGVMQNPRHLVRRRGQEARLRCSPMKGHSHVYWYRQLPEEGLKFMVYLQKENIIDESGMPKERFSAEFPKEGPSILRIQQVVRGDSAAYFCASSPDRDQPQHFGDGTRLSIL.

This clone has just one count. The chain recombines TRBV2 with TRBJ2-5; 8 nucleotides line up with TRBD2. CDR3 length equals 12 residues. V shed 6 bases, J shed 4 bases, and the junction held 1 base outside the gene matches. CDR1 and CDR2 (germline): SNHLY, FYNNEI. CDR3 nucleotide sequence: TGTGCCAGCAGAAGCGGGGGAGAGACCCAGTACTTC. Protein: CASRSGGETQYF.